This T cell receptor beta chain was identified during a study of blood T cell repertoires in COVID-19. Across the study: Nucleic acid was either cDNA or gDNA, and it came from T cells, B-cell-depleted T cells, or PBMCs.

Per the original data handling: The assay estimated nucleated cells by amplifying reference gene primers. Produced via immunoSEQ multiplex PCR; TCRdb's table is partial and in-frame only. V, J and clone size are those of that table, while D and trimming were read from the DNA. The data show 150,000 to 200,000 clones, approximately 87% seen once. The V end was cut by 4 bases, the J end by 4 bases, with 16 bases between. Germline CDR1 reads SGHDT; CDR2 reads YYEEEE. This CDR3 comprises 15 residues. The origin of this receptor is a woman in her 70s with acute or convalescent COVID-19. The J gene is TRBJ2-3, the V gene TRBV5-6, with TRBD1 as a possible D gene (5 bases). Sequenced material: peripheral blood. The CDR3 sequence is CASSPPPGFSDTQYF. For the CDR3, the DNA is TGTGCCAGCAGCCCCCCCCCAGGGTTTTCAGATACGCAGTATTTT.